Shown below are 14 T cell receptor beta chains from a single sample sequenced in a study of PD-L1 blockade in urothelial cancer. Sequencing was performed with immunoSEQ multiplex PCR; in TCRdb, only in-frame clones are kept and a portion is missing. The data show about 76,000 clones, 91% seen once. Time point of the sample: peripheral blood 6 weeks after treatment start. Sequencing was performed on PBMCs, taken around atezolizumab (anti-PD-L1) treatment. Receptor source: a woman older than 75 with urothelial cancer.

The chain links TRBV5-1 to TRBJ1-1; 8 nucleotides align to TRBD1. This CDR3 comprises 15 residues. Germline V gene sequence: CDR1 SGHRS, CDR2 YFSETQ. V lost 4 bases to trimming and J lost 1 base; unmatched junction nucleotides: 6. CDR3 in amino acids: CASSPPTGENTEAFF. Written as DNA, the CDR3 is TGCGCCAGCAGCCCGCCGACAGGGGAGAACACTGAAGCTTTCTTT.

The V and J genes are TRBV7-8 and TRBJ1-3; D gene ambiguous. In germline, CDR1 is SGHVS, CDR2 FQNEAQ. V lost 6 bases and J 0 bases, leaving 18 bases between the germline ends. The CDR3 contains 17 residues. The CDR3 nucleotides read TGTGCCAGCAGATCGGGAGGTGGTTCTTACTCTGGAAACACCATATATTTT. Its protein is CASRSGGGSYSGNTIYF.

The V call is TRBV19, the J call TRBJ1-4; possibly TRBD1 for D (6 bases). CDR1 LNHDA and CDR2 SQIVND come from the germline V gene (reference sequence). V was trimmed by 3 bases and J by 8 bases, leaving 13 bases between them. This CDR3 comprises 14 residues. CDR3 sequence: CASSMLGAWEKLFF. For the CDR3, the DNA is TGTGCCAGTAGTATGCTGGGGGCTTGGGAAAAACTGTTTTTT.

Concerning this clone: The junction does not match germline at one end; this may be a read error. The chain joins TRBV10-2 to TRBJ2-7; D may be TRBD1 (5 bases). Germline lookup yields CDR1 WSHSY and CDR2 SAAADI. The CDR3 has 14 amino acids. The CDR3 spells CASSEAGLGYEQYF. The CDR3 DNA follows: TGTGCCAGCAGTGAGGCAGGGCTCGGGTACGAGCAGTACTTC.

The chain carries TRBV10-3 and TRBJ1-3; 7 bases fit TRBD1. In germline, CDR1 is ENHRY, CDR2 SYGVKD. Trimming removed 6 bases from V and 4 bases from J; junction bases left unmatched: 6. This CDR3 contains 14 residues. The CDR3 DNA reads TGTGCCATCAGAGAAGACAGGGCCGGAAACACCATATATTTT. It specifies CAIREDRAGNTIYF.

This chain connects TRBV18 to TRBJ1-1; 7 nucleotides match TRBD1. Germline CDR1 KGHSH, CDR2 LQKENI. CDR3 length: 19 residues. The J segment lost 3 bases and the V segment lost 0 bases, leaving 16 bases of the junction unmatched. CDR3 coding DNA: TGTGCCAGCTCACCACCGTTACAGGGGCACGGTCGGCGGCACACTGAAGCTTTCTTT. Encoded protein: CASSPPLQGHGRRHTEAFF.

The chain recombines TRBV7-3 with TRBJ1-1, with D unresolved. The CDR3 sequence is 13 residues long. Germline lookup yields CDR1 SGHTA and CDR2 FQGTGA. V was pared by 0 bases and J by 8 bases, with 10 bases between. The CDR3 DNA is TGTGCCAGCAGCTTAACTGGGGAGCCAGAAGCTTTCTTT. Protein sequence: CASSLTGEPEAFF.

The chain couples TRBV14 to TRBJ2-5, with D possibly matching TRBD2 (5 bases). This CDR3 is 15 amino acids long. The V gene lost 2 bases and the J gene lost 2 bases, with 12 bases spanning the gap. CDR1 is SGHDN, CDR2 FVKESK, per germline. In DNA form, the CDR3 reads TGTGCCAGCAGCCAATTGAGAGGGCAGCAAGAGACCCAGTACTTC. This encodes CASSQLRGQQETQYF.

CDR3 amino acids: CASSPPGQLHGYTF. The CDR3 nucleotides are TGTGCCAGCAGTCCCCCGGGACAGTTACATGGCTACACCTTC. V gene TRBV6-1 combines with J gene TRBJ1-2, with 7 bases identical to TRBD1. This CDR3 has 14 residues. Germline V gene data show CDR1 as MNHNS and CDR2 as SASEGT. V shed 5 bases, J shed 6 bases, and the junction held 9 bases outside the gene matches.

The CDR3 region is CASSLLDTGGQTQYF. DNA for the CDR3: TGTGCCAGCAGCTTGTTGGACACGGGGGGGCAGACCCAGTACTTC. V gene TRBV5-8 combines with J gene TRBJ2-5; 8 nucleotides line up with TRBD2. This CDR3 has 15 amino acids. The germline V gene has CDR1 SGHTS and CDR2 YDEGEE. Trimming at V came to 1 base and at J to 6 bases, leaving 8 bases not matched to a gene.

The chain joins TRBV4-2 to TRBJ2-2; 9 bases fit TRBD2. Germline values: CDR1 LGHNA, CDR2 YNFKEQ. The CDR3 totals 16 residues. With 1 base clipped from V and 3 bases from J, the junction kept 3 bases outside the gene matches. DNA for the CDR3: TGTGCCAGCAGCCAAGGGGCGGGAGGGTACACCGGGGAGCTGTTTTTT. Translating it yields CASSQGAGGYTGELFF.

CDR3 nucleotide sequence: TGTGCCAGCAGCTTAGGGGCCATAGGCGACTATGGCTACACCTTC. Amino acid sequence: CASSLGAIGDYGYTF. J is TRBJ1-2 and V is TRBV11-2, with D unclear. V lost 1 base and J 3 bases, leaving 12 bases between the germline ends. CDR3 length: 15 amino acids. The germline V gene has CDR1 SGHAT and CDR2 FQNNGV.

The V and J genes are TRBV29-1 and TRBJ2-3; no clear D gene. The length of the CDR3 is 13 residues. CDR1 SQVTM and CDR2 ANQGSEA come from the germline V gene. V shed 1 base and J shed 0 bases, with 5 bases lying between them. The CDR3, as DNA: TGCAGCGTTGAAGCCTCTAGCACAGATACGCAGTATTTT. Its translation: CSVEASSTDTQYF.

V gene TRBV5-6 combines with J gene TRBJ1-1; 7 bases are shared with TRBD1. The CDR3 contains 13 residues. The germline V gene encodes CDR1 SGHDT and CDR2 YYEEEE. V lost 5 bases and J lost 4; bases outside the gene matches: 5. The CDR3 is CASRSQGGTEAFF. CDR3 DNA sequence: TGTGCCAGCAGGAGTCAGGGGGGCACTGAAGCTTTCTTT.